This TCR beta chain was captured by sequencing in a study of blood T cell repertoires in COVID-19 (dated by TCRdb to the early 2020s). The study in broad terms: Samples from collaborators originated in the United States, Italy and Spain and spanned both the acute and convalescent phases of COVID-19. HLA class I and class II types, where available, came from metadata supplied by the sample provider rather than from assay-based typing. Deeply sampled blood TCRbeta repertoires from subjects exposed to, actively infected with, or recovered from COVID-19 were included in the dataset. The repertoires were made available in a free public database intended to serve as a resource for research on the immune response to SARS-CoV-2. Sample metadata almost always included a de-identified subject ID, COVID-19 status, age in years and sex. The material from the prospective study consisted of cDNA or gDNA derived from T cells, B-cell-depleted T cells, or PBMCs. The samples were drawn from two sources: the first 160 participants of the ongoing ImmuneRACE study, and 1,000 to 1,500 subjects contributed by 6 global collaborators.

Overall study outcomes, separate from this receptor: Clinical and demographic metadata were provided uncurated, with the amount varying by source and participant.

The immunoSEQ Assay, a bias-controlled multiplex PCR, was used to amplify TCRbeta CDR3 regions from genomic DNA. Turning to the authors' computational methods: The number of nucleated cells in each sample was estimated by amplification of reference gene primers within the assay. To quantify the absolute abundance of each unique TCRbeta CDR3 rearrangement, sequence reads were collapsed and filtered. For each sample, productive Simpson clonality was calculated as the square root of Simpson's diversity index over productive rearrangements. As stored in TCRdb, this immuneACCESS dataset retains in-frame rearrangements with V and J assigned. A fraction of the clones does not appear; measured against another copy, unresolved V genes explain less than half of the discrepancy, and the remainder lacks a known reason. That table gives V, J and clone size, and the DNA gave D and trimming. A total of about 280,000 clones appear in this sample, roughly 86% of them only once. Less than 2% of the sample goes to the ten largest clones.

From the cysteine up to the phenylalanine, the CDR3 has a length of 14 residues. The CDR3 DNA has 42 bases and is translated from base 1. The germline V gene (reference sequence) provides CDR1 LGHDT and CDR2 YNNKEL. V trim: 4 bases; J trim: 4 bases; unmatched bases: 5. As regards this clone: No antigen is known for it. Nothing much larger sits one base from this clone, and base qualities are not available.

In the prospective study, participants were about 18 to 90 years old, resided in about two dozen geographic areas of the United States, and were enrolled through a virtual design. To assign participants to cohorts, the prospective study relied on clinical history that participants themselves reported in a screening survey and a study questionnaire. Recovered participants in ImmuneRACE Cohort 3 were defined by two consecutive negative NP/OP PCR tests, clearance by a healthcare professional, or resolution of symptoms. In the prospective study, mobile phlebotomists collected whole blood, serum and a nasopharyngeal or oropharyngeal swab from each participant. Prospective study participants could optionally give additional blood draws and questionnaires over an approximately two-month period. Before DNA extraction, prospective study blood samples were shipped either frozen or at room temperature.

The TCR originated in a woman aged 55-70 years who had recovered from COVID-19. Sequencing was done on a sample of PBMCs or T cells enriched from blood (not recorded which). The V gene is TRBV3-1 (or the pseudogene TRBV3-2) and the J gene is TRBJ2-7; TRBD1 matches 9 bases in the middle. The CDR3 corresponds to CASSPRDRVYEQYF. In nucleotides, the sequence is TGTGCCAGCAGCCCCCGGGACAGGGTTTACGAGCAGTACTTC.